The present T cell receptor beta chain was sequenced within a study of blood T cell repertoires in COVID-19. Study in general: From T cells, B-cell-depleted T cells, or PBMCs came the material, which was cDNA or gDNA.

V dropped 5 bases and J dropped 3; count of bases not matched to a gene: 7. CDR3 length: 15 residues. The V gene's germline CDR1 is SGHRS and CDR2 YFSETQ. Authors' analysis steps: Nucleated cell number was recorded as an estimate derived from reference gene primer amplification. The protocol was immunoSEQ multiplex PCR, while the TCRdb copy is restricted to in-frame clones and leaves out a portion. That table supplies the V and J calls and clone size; D and trimming were determined from the DNA. Among about 210,000 clones listed, 84% were seen once. The V call is TRBV5-1, the J call TRBJ1-5; TRBD1 matches 8 bases. Source material: peripheral blood. The source is a woman aged 45-65 years with active or convalescent COVID-19. The CDR3 loop reads CASSKGTGLNQPQHF. The CDR3 bases are TGCGCCAGCAGTAAGGGGACAGGCCTCAATCAGCCCCAGCATTTT.